This T cell receptor (beta chain) derives from a study of cytomegalovirus exposure and HLA in healthy donors. The study's findings and limits: In vitro assays verified that a few CMV-associated chains recognized CMV antigens specifically.

V lost 5 bases to trimming and J lost 4 bases; unmatched junction nucleotides: 6. CDR3 length equals 15 residues. Germline lookup yields CDR1 SGHVS and CDR2 FNYEAQ. About this clone itself: What it binds is not known.

This PCR relied on a set of 60 Vbeta primers and 13 Jbeta primers. Generated by immunoSEQ multiplex PCR, the TCRdb table keeps only in-frame clones and is missing some. Its listing shows fewer than 40,000 clones. Donors counted as nominally healthy when sampled, yet unrecorded immune exposures were likely. Material for sequencing was PBMCs. This TCR derives from a woman aged 40 to 49 in good health and CMV-seropositive. The chain is built from TRBV7-6 and TRBJ2-2, with TRBD1 matching 8 bases. The CDR3 is CASSPQGVTTGELFF. Written as DNA, the CDR3 is TGTGCCAGCAGCCCACAGGGGGTGACCACCGGGGAGCTGTTTTTT.